This is a list of T cell receptor beta chains from one sample in a study of human CD8 memory T cell subsets. Using the 5' RACE reads, TCRdb records one entry per CDR3 protein without DNA. The ten top clones account for 15%, within a sample of several thousand distinct CDR3 sequences. The sample was CD8+ T cells from PBMCs. Receptors originate from a human donor in good health. CDR3s include the opening cysteine and the closing phenylalanine or tryptophan. Only part of the rows carry a size: once, few, many, or a class if the clone is expanded.

j_call clone_size v_call cdr3_aa
TRBJ2-7 NA TRBV11-2 CASSLAMGYYEQYF
TRBJ2-5 NA TRBV20-1 CSAGTGGQETQYF
TRBJ2-3 medium-sized TRBV29-1 CSVEGGGITDTQYF
TRBJ2-1 medium-sized TRBV6-2/TRBV6-3 CASSYVGDPNEQFF
TRBJ2-2 medium-sized TRBV24-1 CATSDRGAGELFF
TRBJ1-2 NA TRBV2 CASSLSGGPTGNGYTF
TRBJ2-3 medium-sized TRBV9 CASSPSGGGTDTQYF
TRBJ2-1 NA TRBV11-1 CASSLARTSGTYNEQFF
TRBJ2-5 NA TRBV7-3 CASSSGTSGQETQYF
TRBJ2-4 NA TRBV19 CASSNLMGLVQNIQYF
TRBJ2-2 NA TRBV5-4 CASSLEGGRANTGELFF
TRBJ1-2 NA TRBV3-1 CASSQEVGQATLIPYGYTF
TRBJ2-1 NA TRBV6-2/TRBV6-3 CASSYGGTHEQFF
TRBJ1-5 NA TRBV27 CASNKPTGNQPQHF
TRBJ1-5 NA TRBV7-2 CASSLGTGNQPQHF
TRBJ2-7 NA TRBV29-1 CSVEIQAGTDSYEQYF
TRBJ2-7 NA TRBV20-1 CSADPGQVGYEQYF
TRBJ2-1 NA TRBV12-3/TRBV12-4 CASSLAGVYNEQFF
TRBJ1-5 NA TRBV5-6 CASSVRDRGLYSNQPQHF
TRBJ2-7 NA TRBV15 CATSRGMDNYEQYF
TRBJ2-2 medium-sized TRBV4-3 CASSQERTGPGELFF
TRBJ2-7 NA TRBV6-2/TRBV6-3 CASSQAGEFYEQYF
TRBJ2-1 NA TRBV2 CASSAELLAESYNEQFF
TRBJ2-2 NA TRBV7-9 CASSFSRENTGELFF
TRBJ2-7 large TRBV20-1 CSASFRDRGLSYEQYF
TRBJ2-1 NA TRBV9 CASSPSPGLAHNEQFF
TRBJ2-3 medium-sized TRBV11-2 CASSLSEEGWDTQYF
TRBJ1-1 medium-sized TRBV6-2/TRBV6-3 CASSYPSGGGVTEAFF
TRBJ2-7 NA TRBV7-9 CASSPLTGANIYEQYF
TRBJ2-5 NA TRBV12-3/TRBV12-4 CASSPRLAALRETQYF
TRBJ1-1 medium-sized TRBV25-1 CASAQGMNTEAFF
TRBJ2-7 NA TRBV27 CASSLYNTGTHEQYF
TRBJ2-7 NA TRBV10-3 CAAEAVQGYEQYF
TRBJ1-2 NA TRBV4-3 CASSQAMDRGQGYTF
TRBJ2-1 medium-sized TRBV5-6 CASSTYSSVNRDEQFF
TRBJ2-7 NA TRBV28 CASSKASYEQYF
TRBJ2-2 NA TRBV7-9 CASSLGQSHGELFF
TRBJ2-7 NA TRBV4-3 CASSQDEGGEQYF
TRBJ2-5 NA TRBV20-1 CSARDLAGWQETQYF
TRBJ2-2 NA TRBV28 CASSFRGGGPTGELFF
TRBJ2-7 medium-sized TRBV29-1 CSAPNTSGHHYEQYF
TRBJ2-2 NA TRBV24-1 CATSDSLEAGELFF
TRBJ2-4 hyperexpanded TRBV6-2/TRBV6-3 CASSSGTAKNIQYF
TRBJ1-4 NA TRBV7-8 CASSLFGLAEKLFF
TRBJ2-7 NA TRBV30 CAGQTNSYEQYF
TRBJ2-5 NA TRBV29-1 CSVDPRTSGIQETQYF
TRBJ2-1 NA TRBV6-6 CASSYDQVSSYNEQFF
TRBJ2-7 NA TRBV13 CASSLDTRGYEQYF
TRBJ2-5 medium-sized TRBV29-1 CSVESFEETQYF
TRBJ1-1 NA TRBV20-1 CSAREVRNMNTEAFF
TRBJ2-1 NA TRBV20-1 CSAREGGRASYNEQFF
TRBJ1-6 NA TRBV10-3 CAISDPKNIDRGLNSPLHF
TRBJ1-2 NA TRBV19 CATSGLPYNYGYTF
TRBJ2-3 NA TRBV24-1 CATSDPGLAGGYDTQYF
TRBJ2-1 NA TRBV6-2/TRBV6-3 CASNDRTGGHEQFF
TRBJ1-1 NA TRBV28 CASSFRGFYTEAFF